This TCR beta chain was sequenced for a study of blood T cell repertoires in COVID-19. As for the study in general: Samples of COVID-19 (acute and convalescent) were obtained from the United States, Italy and Spain. T cells, B-cell-depleted T cells, or PBMCs provided the cDNA or gDNA that served as material.

This CDR3 has 19 residues. Trimming took 4 bases from V and 0 from J; bases not matched to a gene: 15. CDR1 and CDR2 (germline): LGHNA, YNFKEQ. Authors' methods: Nucleated cell counts were estimated from reference gene primer amplification. Clones were sequenced by immunoSEQ multiplex PCR, and TCRdb holds only the in-frame ones, with some missing. That table supplies the V and J calls and clone size; D and trimming were determined from the DNA. The table has about 100,000 clones, approximately 90% seen once. The sample comprised peripheral blood. The source of this sequence is a man aged 45 to 65 with active COVID-19. The V gene is TRBV4-2, the J gene TRBJ2-7, with 10 bases aligning to TRBD2. The DNA of the CDR3 is TGTGCCAGCAGCCGAAATCTAGCGGGGGCCTATTCGAGCTCCTACGAGCAGTACTTC. Protein: CASSRNLAGAYSSSYEQYF.